These T cell receptor beta chains were read from a single sample in a study of T cells in narcolepsy. Sequencing used immunoSEQ multiplex PCR; TCRdb keeps in-frame clones, though not all of them. Here the sample spans more than 30,000 clones, about 80% being singletons. Sequencing input: CD45RA- memory CD4+ T cells from PBMCs. Source of these receptors: a human donor with narcolepsy. Both conserved end residues are part of each CDR3. Each record gives: V gene, J gene, clone size, D gene, CDR3 protein, CDR3 DNA. The D gene is left open where the match is weak. Some rows mark clone size as missing; the rest say once, few, many or name a class of expanded clone.

v_call: TRBV14; j_call: TRBJ1-2; clone_size: .; d_call: .; cdr3_aa: CASSQDERDYGYTF; cdr3_nt: TGTGCCAGCAGCCAAGATGAGAGGGACTATGGCTACACCTTC
v_call: TRBV5-4; j_call: TRBJ1-4; clone_size: .; d_call: .; cdr3_aa: CASSRGSAPNEKLFF; cdr3_nt: TGTGCCAGCAGCCGGGGAAGTGCACCTAATGAAAAACTGTTTTTT
v_call: TRBV28; j_call: TRBJ1-4; clone_size: .; d_call: .; cdr3_aa: CASSLEGNEKLFF; cdr3_nt: TGTGCCAGCAGTTTAGAGGGCAATGAAAAACTGTTTTTT
v_call: TRBV4-3; j_call: TRBJ2-3; clone_size: .; d_call: TRBD2; cdr3_aa: CASSPRGSGGVDTQYF; cdr3_nt: TGCGCCAGCAGCCCCCGTGGGAGCGGGGGAGTAGATACGCAGTATTTT
v_call: TRBV6-1; j_call: TRBJ1-2; clone_size: .; d_call: .; cdr3_aa: CASSEKVGPGYGYTF; cdr3_nt: TGTGCCAGCAGTGAAAAAGTCGGGCCAGGCTATGGCTACACCTTC
v_call: TRBV5-6; j_call: TRBJ2-7; clone_size: .; d_call: .; cdr3_aa: CASSLPRGEQYF; cdr3_nt: TGTGCCAGCAGCTTGCCTCGGGGCGAGCAGTACTTC
v_call: TRBV30; j_call: TRBJ2-7; clone_size: .; d_call: .; cdr3_aa: CAWKQRMSPEQYF; cdr3_nt: TGTGCCTGGAAACAGAGAATGAGTCCCGAGCAGTACTTC
v_call: TRBV7-9; j_call: TRBJ2-7; clone_size: .; d_call: .; cdr3_aa: CASSPKWGGQVEQYF; cdr3_nt: TGTGCCAGCAGCCCGAAGTGGGGGGGCCAGGTCGAGCAGTACTTC
v_call: TRBV30; j_call: TRBJ2-3; clone_size: .; d_call: TRBD2; cdr3_aa: CAWSVFSGGATDTQYF; cdr3_nt: TGTGCCTGGAGTGTATTTAGCGGGGGGGCAACAGATACGCAGTATTTT
v_call: TRBV7-9; j_call: TRBJ1-2; clone_size: .; d_call: TRBD1; cdr3_aa: CASSWDRGYGYTF; cdr3_nt: TGTGCCAGCAGCTGGGACAGGGGCTATGGCTACACCTTC
v_call: TRBV7-6; j_call: TRBJ2-3; clone_size: .; d_call: .; cdr3_aa: CASSSPPLDTQYF; cdr3_nt: TGTGCCAGCAGTTCCCCTCCCTTAGATACGCAGTATTTT
v_call: TRBV7-2; j_call: TRBJ1-1; clone_size: once; d_call: .; cdr3_aa: CASRSPRTAMNTEAFF; cdr3_nt: TGTGCCAGCCGTAGTCCCAGGACAGCCATGAACACTGAAGCTTTCTTT
v_call: TRBV5-1; j_call: TRBJ2-3; clone_size: .; d_call: TRBD2; cdr3_aa: CASSPGLAGDTDTQYF; cdr3_nt: TGCGCCAGCAGTCCGGGACTAGCGGGAGACACAGATACGCAGTATTTT
v_call: TRBV6-5; j_call: TRBJ1-2; clone_size: .; d_call: .; cdr3_aa: CASEIRANYGYTF; cdr3_nt: TGTGCCAGCGAAATCCGTGCTAACTATGGCTACACCTTC
v_call: TRBV7-8; j_call: TRBJ1-4; clone_size: .; d_call: TRBD1; cdr3_aa: CASRLGLRQGYEKLFF; cdr3_nt: TGTGCCAGCAGGCTAGGACTGAGACAGGGGTATGAAAAACTGTTTTTT
v_call: TRBV27; j_call: TRBJ1-4; clone_size: few; d_call: .; cdr3_aa: CASSRPGRGNEKLFF; cdr3_nt: TGTGCCAGCAGTCGCCCCGGACGGGGAAATGAAAAACTGTTTTTT
v_call: TRBV7-2; j_call: TRBJ2-3; clone_size: .; d_call: TRBD2; cdr3_aa: CASSRAVSGGAGTQYF; cdr3_nt: TGTGCCAGCAGCCGAGCGGTTAGCGGGGGGGCGGGCACGCAGTATTTT
v_call: TRBV29-1; j_call: TRBJ2-4; clone_size: .; d_call: .; cdr3_aa: CSVDVGGAAKNIQYF; cdr3_nt: TGCAGCGTTGATGTGGGGGGCGCCGCCAAAAACATTCAGTACTTC
v_call: TRBV12-5; j_call: TRBJ1-3; clone_size: .; d_call: .; cdr3_aa: CASGLSGVGNTIYF; cdr3_nt: TGTGCTAGTGGTTTGTCTGGAGTGGGAAACACCATATATTTT
v_call: TRBV28; j_call: TRBJ2-2; clone_size: once; d_call: TRBD1; cdr3_aa: CASSLTRDSLNTGELFF; cdr3_nt: TGTGCCAGCAGTTTAACGAGGGACAGCCTTAACACCGGGGAGCTGTTTTTT
v_call: TRBV19; j_call: TRBJ1-1; clone_size: .; d_call: .; cdr3_aa: CASSKRQNTEAFF; cdr3_nt: TGTGCCAGTAGTAAAAGACAGAACACTGAAGCTTTCTTT
v_call: TRBV5-1; j_call: TRBJ1-6; clone_size: .; d_call: TRBD1; cdr3_aa: CASSETTGGNSPLHF; cdr3_nt: TGCGCCAGCAGCGAAACGACAGGGGGGAATTCACCCCTCCACTTT
v_call: TRBV5-3; j_call: TRBJ1-2; clone_size: .; d_call: .; cdr3_aa: CARSPPWGGKADYGYTF; cdr3_nt: TGTGCCAGAAGCCCCCCGTGGGGGGGCAAGGCAGACTACGGCTACACCTTC
v_call: TRBV5-1; j_call: TRBJ1-2; clone_size: .; d_call: TRBD1; cdr3_aa: CASSQWTGANYGYTF; cdr3_nt: TGCGCCAGCAGCCAATGGACAGGGGCTAACTATGGCTACACCTTC
v_call: TRBV7-9; j_call: TRBJ1-4; clone_size: .; d_call: TRBD1; cdr3_aa: CASSPATGGLEKLFF; cdr3_nt: TGTGCCAGCAGCCCAGCAACAGGGGGCTTAGAAAAACTGTTTTTT
v_call: TRBV5-1; j_call: TRBJ2-3; clone_size: few; d_call: TRBD2; cdr3_aa: CASSAYGGGDLGTQYF; cdr3_nt: TGCGCCAGCAGCGCCTATGGGGGAGGGGATTTGGGTACGCAGTATTTT
v_call: TRBV19; j_call: TRBJ1-2; clone_size: once; d_call: .; cdr3_aa: CASSRGQTNGYTF; cdr3_nt: TGTGCCAGTAGTCGAGGACAGACGAATGGCTACACCTTC
v_call: TRBV5-4; j_call: TRBJ2-2; clone_size: .; d_call: .; cdr3_aa: CASSLQAGEPGELFF; cdr3_nt: TGTGCCAGCAGCTTGCAGGCAGGGGAGCCCGGGGAGCTGTTTTTT